Following are 16 T cell receptor beta chains from one sample sequenced in a study of glioma-infiltrating T cells. The iRepertoire nested amplicon-rescue multiplex PCR amplified TCR alpha and beta CDR3s from RNA. TCRdb processed the multiplex PCR reads anew with MiXCR; each CDR3 protein has one entry. The sample has about 410,000 distinct CDR3 sequences, 41% seen once. Sequenced input: glioma tissue, nonneoplastic brain tissue, or PBMCs (not recorded which). These receptors came from a human donor with low-grade glioma or glioblastoma, undergoing nonglioma brain surgery, or in good health (not recorded which).

As for this clonotype: A much larger clone differs by one base, so this may be a read error. This chain uses TRBV20-1 with TRBJ2-3; tentative D call: TRBD1 (6 bases). Per germline, CDR1 DFQATT and CDR2 SNEGSKA (reference sequence). The germline V and J ends were trimmed by 2 bases and 4 bases, with 19 bases remaining between them. The CDR3 consists of 16 residues. CDR3 coding DNA: TGCAGTGCTAGAACACCGGCAGGGGATAGGCCAGATACGCAGTATTTT. This gives the protein CSARTPAGDRPDTQYF.

In this sample, this clonotype turned up a few times. This chain joins TRBV4-3 and TRBJ1-5; D perhaps matches TRBD1 (5 bases). V lost 0 bases and J 1 base, leaving 10 bases between the germline ends. The V gene's germline CDR1 is LGHNA and CDR2 YSLEER. The CDR3 loop spans 16 amino acids. CDR3 loop: CASSQDWGRSNQPQHF. CDR3 DNA sequence: TGCGCCAGCAGCCAAGATTGGGGCAGGAGCAATCAGCCCCAGCATTTT.

The chain uses TRBV4-1 and TRBJ1-3; perhaps TRBD1 as D (5 bases). CDR1 and CDR2 (germline): MGHRA, YSYEKL. This CDR3 region has 16 residues. The V end was cut by 4 bases, the J end by 0 bases, with 13 bases between. The CDR3 bases are TGCGCCAGCAGCCGTTTCCGGGACCTCTCTGGAAACACCATATATTTT. As protein: CASSRFRDLSGNTIYF.

This clonotype was detected ten times or more. The chain recombines TRBV6-1 with TRBJ2-2, with D possibly matching TRBD1 (5 bases). Per the germline V gene, CDR1 is MNHNS and CDR2 is SASEGT. CDR3 length: 14 residues. Trimming took 10 bases from V and 0 from J, leaving 12 bases between them. The CDR3 is CATWQGSNTGELFF. The DNA for the CDR3 is TGTGCCACCTGGCAGGGTTCGAACACCGGGGAGCTGTTTTTT.

This clonotype was seen at least ten times. The chain is built from TRBV28 and TRBJ1-2, with D possibly matching TRBD1 (6 bases). Trimming took off 7 bases at V and 4 bases at J, with 13 bases between the two ends. CDR1 is MDHEN and CDR2 is SYDVKM in the germline V gene. This CDR3 region has 13 residues. The CDR3 bases are TGTGCCAGCAACTTTCGGGACACCTATGGCTACACCTTC. Its translation is CASNFRDTYGYTF.

The chain couples TRBV11-2 to TRBJ2-1, with 10 nucleotides matching TRBD2. CDR1 is SGHAT and CDR2 is FQNNGV in the germline V gene. J was trimmed by 7 bases and V by 6 bases; bases with no gene match: 15. The CDR3 sequence is 17 residues long. The CDR3, as DNA: TGTGCCAGCAGTTTCGCTCGGACTAGCGGATTGCGAAATGAGCAGTTCTTC. Protein sequence: CASSFARTSGLRNEQFF.

The rearrangement links TRBV5-4 to TRBJ2-1, with a weak D call TRBD2 (5 bases). The CDR3 runs to 15 residues. V was clipped by 1 base and J by 9 bases, with 17 bases between them. In germline, CDR1 is SGHNT, CDR2 YYREEE (reference sequence). The chain's CDR3 is CASSLTFVREGEQFF. Here the CDR3 DNA reads TGTGCCAGCAGCTTGACCTTTGTTCGGGAAGGTGAGCAGTTCTTC.

This clonotype was seen repeatedly, ten times or more. This rearrangement joins TRBV28 to TRBJ2-1; 7 nucleotides line up with TRBD1. The CDR3 is 14 residues long. The germline gives CDR1 MDHEN, CDR2 SYDVKM. The V segment lost 5 bases and the J segment 8 bases; nucleotides outside the gene matches: 9. The chain's CDR3 is CASSPPTGLHEQFF. The DNA of the CDR3 is TGTGCCAGCAGTCCGCCGACAGGGCTGCATGAGCAGTTCTTC.

The chain recombines TRBV27 with TRBJ2-1, with 11 nucleotides matching TRBD2. V trimming: 6 bases; J trimming: 9 bases; junction bases outside the gene matches: 13. The CDR3 extends over 16 amino acids. Germline-derived CDR1 and CDR2 are MNHEY and SMNVEV (reference sequence). Here the CDR3 reads CASSPTSFSGRGEQFF. CDR3 coding DNA: TGTGCCAGCAGCCCGACTAGCTTTAGCGGGAGGGGTGAGCAGTTCTTC.

This clonotype occurred a few times. In DNA, the CDR3 is TGTGCCAGCAGCTTAGAAGCGGCACGGACTAATTCACCCCTCCACTTT. The encoded protein is CASSLEAARTNSPLHF. The V gene is TRBV7-2, the J gene TRBJ1-6; D not certain. Trimming shortened V by 1 base and J by 6 bases, and 13 bases separated the two germline ends. This CDR3 contains 16 residues. Looked up from germline, CDR1 is SGHTA and CDR2 is FQGNSA.

This clonotype was seen more than once but under ten times. This chain links TRBV9 with TRBJ1-2; D unresolved. The length of the CDR3 is 13 residues. CDR1 and CDR2 from the germline V gene are SGDLS and YYNGEE. V lost 3 bases to trimming and J lost 4 bases, with 10 bases between them. For the CDR3, the DNA is TGTGCCAGCAGCGCTACACCCACCTATGGCTACACCTTC. It yields the protein CASSATPTYGYTF.

J is TRBJ2-7 and V is TRBV20-1, with D unclear. The length of the CDR3 is 13 residues. CDR1 DFQATT and CDR2 SNEGSKA come from the germline V gene (reference sequence). Trimming shortened V by 5 bases and J by 4 bases, and 15 bases separated the two germline ends. The CDR3 reads CSALSRNYYEQYF. The CDR3 region has the DNA TGCAGTGCTCTTTCCCGTAACTATTACGAGCAGTACTTC.

The J gene is TRBJ2-1, the V gene TRBV11-1, with D perhaps assigned TRBD1 or TRBD2 (5 bases each). Germline V gene data show CDR1 as SGHAT and CDR2 as FQDESV (reference sequence). Trimming cost V 5 bases and J 4 bases, with 15 bases left between them. The CDR3 spans 15 residues. CDR3 residues: CASSQDGTPYNEQFF. The CDR3 DNA follows: TGTGCCAGCAGCCAAGATGGGACCCCTTACAATGAGCAGTTCTTC.

This clonotype has a single count. This rearrangement joins TRBV7-2 to TRBJ1-4; D is unresolved. Germline CDR1 is SGHTA and CDR2 is FQGNSA. Between the trimmed V and J ends, which lost 3 bases and 8 bases, there was a span of 13 bases. The CDR3 runs to 14 residues. In DNA, the CDR3 is TGTGCCAGCAGCTTCGCGGCCTCGGGGGAAAAACTGTTTTTT. This gives the protein CASSFAASGEKLFF.

This clonotype was observed many times. The J gene is TRBJ2-3, the V gene TRBV28; D remains unclear. This CDR3 region has 13 residues. Germline values: CDR1 MDHEN, CDR2 SYDVKM. The V end was cut by 3 bases, the J end by 0 bases, with 4 bases between. This CDR3 is CASSFRSTDTQYF. DNA of the CDR3: TGTGCCAGCAGTTTCAGAAGCACAGATACGCAGTATTTT.

Comment on this clonotype: A much larger clonotype is one base distant, so this may be a read error. The chain employs TRBV20-1 and TRBJ1-1; D is uncertain. Germline V gives CDR1 DFQATT, CDR2 SNEGSKA (reference sequence). Trimming removed 7 bases from V and 8 bases from J, with 14 bases in between. The length of the CDR3 is 11 residues. CDR3 residues: CSVSLVLEAFF. CDR3 bases: TGCAGTGTTAGTTTAGTTTTAGAAGCTTTCTTT.